The clone carrying this T cell receptor (beta chain) has more than one count but fewer than ten. The antigen is undetermined. The sample is drawn from a study of T cell clonality in common variable immunodeficiency. General study points: CVID subjects showed higher TCRbeta clonality than healthy controls. CVID subjects shared fewer TCRbeta clones than healthy controls did. In common variable immunodeficiency, TCR beta chains reportedly carried fewer deletions and N-nucleotide insertions.

CVID meant reduced serum IgG, IgA and/or IgM plus specific antibody deficiency. Both groups were predominantly of Caucasian heritage. TCRdb keeps only in-frame clones here, not all; method: immunoSEQ multiplex PCR. There are around 30,000 clones in the sample, none observed a single time. Sequenced material: peripheral blood mononuclear cells. The sequence derives from a human donor with common variable immunodeficiency.

The CDR3 spells CASSIRVSGNTIYF. The sequenced CDR3 bases are TGTGCCAGTAGTATAAGGGTCTCTGGAAACACC. The chain uses TRBV19 and TRBJ1-3; D is ambiguous. With the read ending 3 residues before the CDR3 end, the germline J gene is used to fill in that end. Germline values: CDR1 LNHDA, CDR2 SQIVND (reference sequence). V was shortened by 2 bases and J by 0 bases, with 5 bases between the two germline ends. This CDR3 is 14 amino acids long. The full variable domain, its missing parts supplied by reference TRBV19 and TRBJ1-3, is DGGITQSPKYLFRKEGQNVTLSCEQNLNHDAMYWYRQDPGQGLRLIYYSQIVNDFQKGDIAEGYSVSREKKESFPLTVTSAQKNPTAFYLCASSIRVSGNTIYFGEGSWLTVV.